Listed below are T cell receptor beta chains from one sample, sequenced in a study of cytomegalovirus exposure and HLA in healthy donors. Generated by immunoSEQ multiplex PCR, the TCRdb table keeps only in-frame clones and is missing some. The sample has fewer than 75,000 clones, under 85% seen once. The sample comprised PBMCs. The origin of the receptors is a woman aged 25 to 39 in good health and CMV-seronegative. The CDR3 runs from the conserved cysteine through the conserved F or W. Each record gives: J gene, D gene, clone size, V gene, CDR3 DNA, CDR3 protein. A D gene is named only where the DNA matches it firmly. For some rows the clone size is stated as once, few or many, or as a class when expanded; others skip it.

TRBJ2-5 TRBD1 NA TRBV19 TGTGCCAGTAGTATAGACGGGACAGACCAAGAGACCCAGTACTTC CASSIDGTDQETQYF
TRBJ2-3 TRBD2 NA TRBV4-1 TGCGCCAGCAGCCACCCGGGACTAGCGGATCCGACAGATACGCAGTATTTT CASSHPGLADPTDTQYF
TRBJ1-1 NA NA TRBV19 TGTGCCAGTAGTATGAGGACAGAGGAGACTGAAGCTTTCTTT CASSMRTEETEAFF
TRBJ2-3 NA NA TRBV10-2 TGCGCCAGCAAGCAGGGGAGCACAGATACGCAGTATTTT CASKQGSTDTQYF
TRBJ2-3 TRBD2 NA TRBV2 TGTGCCAGCAGTGGGGCTAGCGGGAGCGGCACAGATACGCAGTATTTT CASSGASGSGTDTQYF
TRBJ2-1 NA few TRBV2 TGTGCCAGCAGCCCCCTAGAAGTCCCCTACAATGAGCAGTTCTTC CASSPLEVPYNEQFF
TRBJ2-1 TRBD1 once TRBV27 TGTGCCAGCAGTTTATCGAGGGGGCAATACAATGAGCAGTTCTTC CASSLSRGQYNEQFF
TRBJ2-1 NA NA TRBV4-3 TGCGCCAGCAGCCAAATGGGGCGCACCTACAATGAGCAGTTCTTC CASSQMGRTYNEQFF
TRBJ2-2 TRBD2 NA TRBV27 TGTGCCAGCAGAGGGCTAGCGGGACAGAGAACCGGGGAGCTGTTTTTT CASRGLAGQRTGELFF
TRBJ2-1 TRBD2 once TRBV18 TGTGCCAGCTCACCACCGGTAACCGGGAGGGAGGGTGAGCAGTTCTTC CASSPPVTGREGEQFF
TRBJ2-1 NA NA TRBV11-2 TGTGCCAGCAGCGCCCAGGAGGTGCATGAGCAGTTCTTC CASSAQEVHEQFF
TRBJ1-2 NA NA TRBV11-2 TGTGCCAGCAGCTCCCAGGGTAACTATGGCTACACCTTC CASSSQGNYGYTF
TRBJ2-1 TRBD2 NA TRBV13 TGTGCCAGCAGCCATTTGCGGGAGAATGAGCAGTTCTTC CASSHLRENEQFF
TRBJ2-1 NA few TRBV4-3 TGCGCCAGCAGCCAAGAAGGGGAGGCACCGTACAATGAGCAGTTCTTC CASSQEGEAPYNEQFF
TRBJ1-2 NA NA TRBV19 TGTGCCAGTACCTCCGGACTAAGTAAAGATGGCTACACCTTC CASTSGLSKDGYTF
TRBJ2-1 NA NA TRBV11-1 TGTGCCAGCAGCTTTAACAATGAGCAGTTCTTC CASSFNNEQFF
TRBJ1-2 NA NA TRBV7-9 TGTGCCAGCAGCATCGGACTGCCTACTAACTATGGCTACACCTTC CASSIGLPTNYGYTF
TRBJ2-1 TRBD2 NA TRBV7-9 TGTGCCAGCAGCTTCTCGGGAGGTTACAATGAGCAGTTCTTC CASSFSGGYNEQFF
TRBJ1-2 NA NA TRBV11-2 TGTGCCAGCAGCTTAATAGATGGGCAGGCCAATGGCTACACCTTC CASSLIDGQANGYTF
TRBJ1-1 NA NA TRBV9 TGTGCCAGCAGCGTAGGGCAGGAGAGGGGGACTGAAGCTTTCTTT CASSVGQERGTEAFF
TRBJ2-5 NA NA TRBV29-1 TGCAGCGCCGGCGGTATGCCTCAAGAGACCCAGTACTTC CSAGGMPQETQYF
TRBJ1-1 NA once TRBV5-5 TGTGCCAGCAGCTTGACAGAAAACACTGAAGCTTTCTTT CASSLTENTEAFF
TRBJ2-1 NA NA TRBV5-4 TGTGCCAGCAGCTCGCCCACACAGGCGGACAATGAGCAGTTCTTC CASSSPTQADNEQFF
TRBJ2-7 TRBD1 NA TRBV7-2 TGTGCCAGCAGCCCACAGACAGGGGCGACAATCTACGAGCAGTACTTC CASSPQTGATIYEQYF
TRBJ1-4 NA few TRBV6-6 TGTGCCAGCAGGGGATTGACAGCTCATAATGAAAAACTGTTTTTT CASRGLTAHNEKLFF
TRBJ2-2 TRBD2 NA TRBV27 TGTGCCAGCAGTCCTATCCCGGGACTAGCGGGAAACACCGGGGAGCTGTTTTTT CASSPIPGLAGNTGELFF
TRBJ2-3 NA NA TRBV18 TGTGCCAGCTCACCACGTCGGGGTTTGACAGATACGCAGTATTTT CASSPRRGLTDTQYF
TRBJ1-1 NA NA TRBV4-2 TGTGCCAGCAGCCAGGACTCAAAGGGGGGGGATGAAGCTTTCTTT CASSQDSKGGDEAFF
TRBJ1-1 NA NA TRBV10-2 TGCGCCAGCAGAGGAGGCCCCCTGAACACTGAAGCTTTCTTT CASRGGPLNTEAFF
TRBJ2-1 TRBD2 NA TRBV18 TGTGCCAGCTCACCACCGGGACTAGGAGCCTACAATGAGCAGTTCTTC CASSPPGLGAYNEQFF
TRBJ1-2 NA NA TRBV5-4 TGTGCCAGCAGCCCGCAGATCGTACTAGACTATGGCTACACCTTC CASSPQIVLDYGYTF
TRBJ1-2 NA NA TRBV5-1 TGCGCCAGCAGCTTGGTAGGGGAGGAGAACTATGGCTACACCTTC CASSLVGEENYGYTF
TRBJ2-3 TRBD1 NA TRBV6-5 TGTGCCAGCAGTTACTCGGGACAGGGCGCAGATACGCAGTATTTT CASSYSGQGADTQYF
TRBJ1-1 NA once TRBV29-1 TGCAGCGTCATACCGGGTTTGAACACTGAAGCTTTCTTT CSVIPGLNTEAFF
TRBJ1-1 NA few TRBV7-9 TGTGCCAGCAGCTTAGGCCCGGTGTTAAACACTGAAGCTTTCTTT CASSLGPVLNTEAFF
TRBJ2-1 NA NA TRBV19 TGTGCCAGTAGTCCCTCCCGGTTAATCTCCGGTGAGCAGTTCTTC CASSPSRLISGEQFF
TRBJ1-1 NA NA TRBV19 TGTGCCAGTAGTATCGCGGGGGACAACACTGAAGCTTTCTTT CASSIAGDNTEAFF
TRBJ1-1 NA NA TRBV7-8 TGTGCCAGCAGCCCGGAGGGGAACACTGAAGCTTTCTTT CASSPEGNTEAFF
TRBJ2-2 NA few TRBV10-3 TGTGCCCTCGGAGGGGCGGGGAAGAACACCGGGGAGCTGTTTTTT CALGGAGKNTGELFF
TRBJ2-1 NA NA TRBV10-3 TGTGCCATCAGTGAGCCTAAAGGGGGGGGTCCCTACAATGAGCAGTTCTTC CAISEPKGGGPYNEQFF
TRBJ2-2 NA NA TRBV5-1 TGCGCCAGCAGCTTGGAGGGGTCCCTTGCTGGCGGGGAGCTGTTTTTT CASSLEGSLAGGELFF
TRBJ1-1 TRBD1 NA TRBV7-9 TGTGCCAGCAGCTTGGGACAGGGGGGATCTGAAGCTTTCTTT CASSLGQGGSEAFF
TRBJ2-1 NA NA TRBV19 TGTGCCAGTAGTATAGATCTAGCCCAGACCAATGAGCAGTTCTTC CASSIDLAQTNEQFF
TRBJ1-4 NA few TRBV6-5 TGTGCCAGCAGTTACGTACCAGGGGCAACTAATGAAAAACTGTTTTTT CASSYVPGATNEKLFF
TRBJ2-6 NA NA TRBV7-3 TGTGCCAGCAGCCCAACAGGGACTGGGGCCAACGTCCTGACTTTC CASSPTGTGANVLTF
TRBJ2-5 NA NA TRBV30 TGTGCCTGGAGTTTAAATCCCCCCCTAGAGACCCAGTACTTC CAWSLNPPLETQYF
TRBJ1-1 TRBD1 NA TRBV6-5 TGTGCCAGCAGTTACTCGGAGGGGGCGGGAGCTTTCTTT CASSYSEGAGAFF
TRBJ2-6 NA NA TRBV7-9 TGTGCCAGCAGCCACTCAGGGAAGGGCTCTGGGGCCAACGTCCTGACTTTC CASSHSGKGSGANVLTF